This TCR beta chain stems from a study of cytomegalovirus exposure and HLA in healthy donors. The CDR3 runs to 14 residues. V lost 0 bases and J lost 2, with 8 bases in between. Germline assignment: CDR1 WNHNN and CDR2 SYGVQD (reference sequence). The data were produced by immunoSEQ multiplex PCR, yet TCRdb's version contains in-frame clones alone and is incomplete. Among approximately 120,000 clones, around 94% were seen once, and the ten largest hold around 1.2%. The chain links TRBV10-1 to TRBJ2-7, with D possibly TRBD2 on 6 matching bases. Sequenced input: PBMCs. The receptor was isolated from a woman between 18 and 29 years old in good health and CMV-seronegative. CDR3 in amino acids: CASSESGLTYEQYF. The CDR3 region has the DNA TGCGCCAGCAGTGAGTCGGGACTCACCTACGAGCAGTACTTC.